The present T cell receptor beta chain was sequenced within a study of blood T cell repertoires in COVID-19. Authors' methods: Nucleated cell counts were estimated from reference gene primer amplification. The protocol was immunoSEQ multiplex PCR, while the TCRdb copy is restricted to in-frame clones and leaves out a portion. V, J and clone size reflect that table, while D and trimming were determined from the DNA. The sample includes around 250,000 clones, roughly 80% of them seen just once. Germline CDR1 is SGDLS and CDR2 is YYNGEE. The CDR3 spans 14 residues. The V and J ends lost 2 bases and 2 bases respectively, with 7 bases between them.

The rearrangement joins TRBV9 to TRBJ2-2; tentatively, D is TRBD1 (5 bases). Sequencing was done on a sample of peripheral blood. The clonotype originates from a woman between 18 and 29 years old with acute or convalescent COVID-19. The CDR3 DNA is TGTGCCAGCAGCGTGGACATTAACACCGGGGAGCTGTTTTTT. It encodes CASSVDINTGELFF. Based on the CDR3 plus reference TRBV9 and TRBJ2-2, the full variable domain is DSGVTQTPKHLITATGQRVTLRCSPRSGDLSVYWYQQSLDQGLQFLIQYYNGEERAKGNILERFSAQQFPDLHSELNLSSLELGDSALYFCASSVDINTGELFFGEGSRLTVL.